This entry lists 12 T cell receptor beta chains sequenced from one sample in a study of CXCR4 blockade with PD-1 therapy in pancreatic cancer. Only in-frame clones appear in the TCRdb table, and some are missing; sequencing was by immunoSEQ multiplex PCR. Here the sample spans about 8,100 clones, roughly three fifths being singletons. The material sequenced was tumor tissue. The source is a human donor with pancreatic ductal adenocarcinoma.

The chain carries TRBV7-5 and TRBJ2-3; whether TRBD2, the table's D call, matches the DNA was not checked. TRBV7-5 is an annotated pseudogene. The CDR3 extends over 14 amino acids. The CDR3 loop reads CASSFRGRRDTQYF. For the CDR3, the DNA is TGTGCCAGCAGCTTTCGGGGGAGGAGAGATACGCAGTATTTT.

The V call is TRBV30, the J call TRBJ2-5; D might be TRBD2 (5 bases). The CDR3 is 13 amino acids. Trimming stripped 3 bases from V and 1 base from J, with 9 bases between. Germline V gives CDR1 GTSNPN, CDR2 SVGIG (reference sequence). The chain's CDR3 is CAWRVRGQETQYF. As DNA, the CDR3 is TGTGCCTGGAGGGTTCGGGGCCAAGAGACCCAGTACTTC.

This rearrangement joins TRBV19 to TRBJ2-5; D is perhaps TRBD1 or TRBD2 (7 bases each). The V end was cut by 10 bases, the J end by 5 bases, with 23 bases between. The CDR3 extends over 15 amino acids. Germline V gives CDR1 LNHDA, CDR2 SQIVND (reference sequence). CDR3 protein: CATQVGQGGFETQYF. For the CDR3, the DNA is TGTGCCACCCAGGTGGGGCAGGGGGGGTTCGAGACCCAGTACTTC.

CDR3 protein: CASRYGHSSGNTIYF. CDR3 in DNA: TGTGCCAGCAGATATGGACACAGCTCTGGAAACACCATATATTTT. The chain has TRBV6-4 and TRBJ1-3; perhaps TRBD1 as D (5 bases). The length of the CDR3 is 15 residues. The germline CDR1 and CDR2 sequences are MRHNA and SNTAGT. The V and J ends lost 6 bases and 0 bases respectively, with 12 bases between them.

This clone was counted a single time. Its ends do not fully match the called genes, so a read error is possible. The CDR3 protein is CVSSMLGRSSYNEQFF. The CDR3 nucleotides read TGTGTCAGTAGTATGTTGGGCAGAAGCTCCTACAATGAGCAGTTCTTC. The rearrangement uses TRBV19 and TRBJ2-1; unclear D gene. CDR1 is LNHDA and CDR2 is SQIVND in the germline V gene (reference sequence). The CDR3 loop spans 16 amino acids.

This clone has just a few counts. Its ends do not fully match the called genes, so a read error is possible. One or more bases were not read clearly; the residue they encode is written X. In DNA, the CDR3 is TGTGCYTGGAGACGGTGGGATACGCAGTATTTT. Protein: CXWRRWDTQYF. The CDR3 in its entirety is CAWRRWDTQYF. The V gene is TRBV30, the J gene TRBJ2-3; D is undetermined. The CDR3 contains 11 residues. Germline-derived CDR1 and CDR2 are GTSNPN and SVGIG (reference sequence).

This clone has only a few counts. The chain employs TRBV14 and TRBJ2-1; D is possibly TRBD2 (5 bases). V was pared by 4 bases and J by 6 bases, with 22 bases between. The CDR3 contains 17 residues. Germline CDR1 and CDR2: SGHDN and FVKESK. The CDR3 is CASSLSRAANWRNEQFF. The CDR3 nucleotides are TGTGCCAGCAGCCTGTCCCGAGCGGCCAACTGGCGCAATGAGCAGTTCTTC.

This chain links TRBV19 with TRBJ1-5; TRBD1 matches at 8 bases. The CDR3 consists of 15 residues. Per the germline V gene, CDR1 is LNHDA and CDR2 is SQIVND (reference sequence). V gave up 2 bases and J gave up 7 bases; unmatched junction bases: 7. CDR3 sequence reads: CASSIRPGGRQPQHF. CDR3 nucleotide sequence: TGTGCCAGTAGTATACGGCCAGGGGGCCGCCAGCCCCAGCATTTT.

The V and J genes are TRBV15 and TRBJ1-4; D gene unclear. Germline assignment: CDR1 LNHNV and CDR2 YYDKDF (reference sequence). Trimming removed 0 bases from V and 0 bases from J, with 14 bases in between. CDR3 size: 18 residues. CDR3 in DNA: TGTGCCACCAGCAGAGATAAGACCGGGAGAACAACTAATGAAAAACTGTTTTTT. The encoded protein is CATSRDKTGRTTNEKLFF.

The rearrangement joins TRBV14 to TRBJ2-7; D perhaps matches TRBD1 (6 bases). Germline V gene sequence: CDR1 SGHDN, CDR2 FVKESK. The length of the CDR3 is 14 residues. The V end was cut by 4 bases, the J end by 0 bases, with 10 bases between. The CDR3 reads CASSRDRSSYEQYF. The DNA of the CDR3 is TGTGCCAGCAGCCGAGACAGGAGCTCCTACGAGCAGTACTTC.

This chain connects TRBV9 to TRBJ2-7; no definite D call. Trimming removed 0 bases from V and 5 bases from J, with 12 bases in between. Germline CDR1 reads SGDLS; CDR2 reads YYNGEE. The CDR3 contains 14 residues. DNA for the CDR3: TGTGCCAGCAGCGTAGATCCGTGGACCCACGAGCAGTACTTC. The encoded protein is CASSVDPWTHEQYF.

This clone was seen a handful of times. The V and J genes are TRBV9 and TRBJ1-2; D call uncertain. Germline CDR1 reads SGDLS; CDR2 reads YYNGEE. There are 13 residues in the CDR3. Trimming left V 5 bases short and J 4 bases short, with 12 bases between. In nucleotides, the CDR3 is TGTGCCAGCAGTGAGGATAGGGCCTATGGCTACACCTTC. The encoded protein is CASSEDRAYGYTF. Drawing the rest from reference TRBV9 and TRBJ1-2, the complete variable domain is DSGVTQTPKHLITATGQRVTLRCSPRSGDLSVYWYQQSLDQGLQFLIQYYNGEERAKGNILERFSAQQFPDLHSELNLSSLELGDSALYFCASSEDRAYGYTFGSGTRLTVV.